This T cell receptor beta chain was recorded in a study of blood T cell repertoires in COVID-19. Study as a whole: In each case, the material was cDNA or gDNA derived from T cells, B-cell-depleted T cells, or PBMCs.

V lost 7 bases and J lost 3; bases outside the gene matches: 0. The CDR3 has 13 residues. Germline V gene sequence: CDR1 KGHDR, CDR2 SFDVKD. In the source study's methods: Cell counts per sample came from amplifying reference gene primers. Libraries were prepared by immunoSEQ multiplex PCR; TCRdb keeps only in-frame clonotypes and omits some of them. V and J calls and clone size follow that table, whereas D and trimming were derived from the DNA. The data contain some 290,000 clones, 88% of them singletons. The sequencing input was peripheral blood. V usage is TRBV24-1 and J usage is TRBJ2-2, with 8 bases lining up with TRBD1. This receptor was obtained from a woman between 25 and 40 years old with COVID-19, enrolled during active disease. CDR3: CATRTGDTGELFF. CDR3 nucleotides: TGTGCCACCAGGACAGGGGACACCGGGGAGCTGTTTTTT.